Listed below are T cell receptor beta chains from one sample, sequenced in a study of post-analysis software for immune sequencing data. TCRdb ran MiXCR on the PCR reads and lists one entry per CDR3 protein. Of 350,000 to 500,000 distinct CDR3 sequences listed, 30% to 40% are singletons. The sample consisted of blood. Source of these receptors: a girl aged 2 to 9 with multiple sclerosis. CDR3s include the opening cysteine and the closing phenylalanine or tryptophan. A D gene is named only where the DNA matches it firmly. The size field is filled for only some rows; it gives once, few, many or a size class.

TGCGCCAGCAGCTTTTCACCTGAAGCTTTCTTT	CASSFSPEAFF	-	-	TRBV5-1	TRBJ1-1
TGCGCCAGCAGTGAGCTAGCGGGAATACCCTACAATGAGCAGTTCTTC	CASSELAGIPYNEQFF	-	TRBD2	TRBV10-2	TRBJ2-1
TGCGCCAGCAGCTTGGGAGGAACGACAGGGGGCTACGAGCAGTACTTC	CASSLGGTTGGYEQYF	-	TRBD1	TRBV5-1	TRBJ2-7
TGCAGTGCTAGTGCTAAGGGAGGAGGCACAGATACGCAGTATTTT	CSASAKGGGTDTQYF	-	-	TRBV20-1	TRBJ2-3
TGTGCCAGCTTAAGACAGGGTGAAAAACTGTTTTTT	CASLRQGEKLFF	-	TRBD1	TRBV28	TRBJ1-4
TGTGCCAGCAGCCACGGGGTCGGTTATGGCTACACCTTC	CASSHGVGYGYTF	-	-	TRBV6-6	TRBJ1-2
TGTGCCAGCAAGCTCGGACGTTCCACAGATACGCAGTATTTT	CASKLGRSTDTQYF	-	-	TRBV6-2/TRBV6-3	TRBJ2-3
TGTGCCAGCAGGTGGACAGGGGGCCTCACAGATACGCAGTATTTT	CASRWTGGLTDTQYF	-	TRBD1	TRBV6-6	TRBJ2-3
TGTGCCAGCAGCCCCCAGGGGGAAGTGAACACTGAAGCTTTCTTT	CASSPQGEVNTEAFF	-	TRBD1	TRBV6-2/TRBV6-3	TRBJ1-1
TGTGCCAGCAGCACCCTCGGGAGAGGGAACACTGAAGCTTTCTTT	CASSTLGRGNTEAFF	-	-	TRBV6-5	TRBJ1-1
TGTGCCAGCAGTTTAGTTTACGGGAGGGCCCACGAGCAGTACTTC	CASSLVYGRAHEQYF	few	TRBD2	TRBV12-3/TRBV12-4	TRBJ2-7
TGTGCCAGCAGCTTTCTGTGGTCGAGCGGGAGCACAGATACGCAGTATTTT	CASSFLWSSGSTDTQYF	once	-	TRBV7-2	TRBJ2-3
TGTGCCATCAGTGAGGGGCAGGGAGAGAGGTACGAGCAGTACTTC	CAISEGQGERYEQYF	few	-	TRBV10-3	TRBJ2-7
TGTGCCAGCAGTTACGCGGACAGCACTGAAGCTTTCTTT	CASSYADSTEAFF	few	-	TRBV6-5	TRBJ1-1
TGTGCCAGCAGCTTAACCTTTAGGGGGGAGCTGTTTTTT	CASSLTFRGELFF	few	-	TRBV7-3	TRBJ2-2
TGTGCCAGCAGTGCGGTTGGGACAGAGCTGTCCTACGAGCAGTACTTC	CASSAVGTELSYEQYF	-	TRBD1	TRBV7-2	TRBJ2-7
TGCAGCGTTGAAAAAAGCGGGGGGGCCTACAATGAGCAGTTCTTC	CSVEKSGGAYNEQFF	few	TRBD2	TRBV29-1	TRBJ2-1
TGTGCCAGCAGCCTAGACAGGTATCAGCCCCAGCATTTT	CASSLDRYQPQHF	few	-	TRBV3-1	TRBJ1-5
TGCAGTGCTAGAGCCTATGTGTCGGGGTGGGCAGATACGCAGTATTTT	CSARAYVSGWADTQYF	-	-	TRBV20-1	TRBJ2-3
TGCGCCAGCAGCTCCCTAGCGGGGGGGCCGGGAGAGCAGTTCTTC	CASSSLAGGPGEQFF	-	TRBD2	TRBV5-1	TRBJ2-1
TGTGCCAGCAGTTTAGAGTCCTACGAGCAGTACTTC	CASSLESYEQYF	many	-	TRBV7-9	TRBJ2-7
TGTGCCAGTAGTACACACACCGGGACTAGCGGGAAGCGGAATACGCAGTATTTT	CASSTHTGTSGKRNTQYF	-	TRBD2	TRBV19	TRBJ2-3
TGTGCCAGCAGTACCCGACTAAACACAGATACGCAGTATTTT	CASSTRLNTDTQYF	few	-	TRBV6-5	TRBJ2-3
TGTGCCAGCAGCTTGACAGGGGCCTCTGGGGCCAACGTCCTGACTTTC	CASSLTGASGANVLTF	few	TRBD1	TRBV7-9	TRBJ2-6
TGTGCCAGCAGCCCTTTGGGGGGAGAAGAGACCCAGTACTTC	CASSPLGGEETQYF	-	-	TRBV9	TRBJ2-5
TGTGCCAGCAGACAGCCGAACACCGGGGAGCTGTTTTTT	CASRQPNTGELFF	few	-	TRBV6-5	TRBJ2-2
TGCAGCGTTGAGAGGACTAGCGAGGAGAGAGAGACCCAGTACTTC	CSVERTSEERETQYF	few	TRBD2	TRBV29-1	TRBJ2-5
TGTGCCATCAGTGAGTTTGCGGGCGGAGAGACCCAGTACTTC	CAISEFAGGETQYF	once	-	TRBV10-3	TRBJ2-5
TGTGCCATCAGTGAGGTAGAGATCACAGATACGCAGTATTTT	CAISEVEITDTQYF	few	-	TRBV10-3	TRBJ2-3
TGCAGTGCTAGAGATCCGGGACAGGGGGGTGAAAAACTGTTTTTT	CSARDPGQGGEKLFF	few	TRBD1	TRBV20-1	TRBJ1-4
TGTGCCAGCAGTAAATTTTTAGGGGGGACGCTATATAATTCACCCCTCCACTTT	CASSKFLGGTLYNSPLHF	few	-	TRBV27	TRBJ1-6
TGTGCCAGCAGCTTATGGCTAGAATACGAGCAGTACTTC	CASSLWLEYEQYF	-	-	TRBV7-6	TRBJ2-7
TGTGCCAGCAGTTTAGTCGGGGTAAATGGCTACACCTTC	CASSLVGVNGYTF	-	-	TRBV6-2/TRBV6-3	TRBJ1-2
TGTGCCATCGCCAGGACAGGGCACCTCGCTAGCACAGATACGCAGTATTTT	CAIARTGHLASTDTQYF	few	TRBD1	TRBV10-3	TRBJ2-3
TGTGCCAGCACGTCGGACAGCTACGAGCAGTACTTC	CASTSDSYEQYF	once	-	TRBV2	TRBJ2-7
TGTGCCTCTCAGGGACTAGCCGACGAGCAGTACTTC	CASQGLADEQYF	-	TRBD2	TRBV10-3	TRBJ2-7
TGTGCCAGCAGTTTGTTCGGGCAGGGCTTCACCTATGGCTACACCTTC	CASSLFGQGFTYGYTF	-	-	TRBV6-5	TRBJ1-2
TGTGCCAGCAGGATACTAGCGGGAGTTGGAGATACGCAGTATTTT	CASRILAGVGDTQYF	-	TRBD2	TRBV27	TRBJ2-3
TGTGCCAGCAGCCTTGGACAGGGAGGGCAAGAGACCCAGTACTTC	CASSLGQGGQETQYF	few	-	TRBV28	TRBJ2-5
TGTGCCAGCAGCCAAGATCGGTTGGGGAAAGGTTTTGGCTACACCTTC	CASSQDRLGKGFGYTF	-	-	TRBV3-1	TRBJ1-2
TGTGCCAGCAGTTACTCCGAATTTCTGCCTGAAGCTTTCTTT	CASSYSEFLPEAFF	few	-	TRBV6-6	TRBJ1-1
TGTGCCAGCAGACAGACCGATTACGAGCAGTACTTC	CASRQTDYEQYF	-	-	TRBV6-2/TRBV6-3	TRBJ2-7
TGTGCCAGCAGCTTGGCCGGGACAGGGACGGTAGCTTTCTTT	CASSLAGTGTVAFF	few	TRBD1	TRBV5-5	TRBJ1-1
TGCAGTGCTAAGCGGGAGGGCCGGTACAATGAGCAGTTCTTC	CSAKREGRYNEQFF	few	TRBD2	TRBV20-1	TRBJ2-1
TGTGCCAGCAGCCTCCGGACTAGCGGAAGCTCCTACAATGAGCAGTTCTTC	CASSLRTSGSSYNEQFF	-	TRBD2	TRBV3-1	TRBJ2-1
TGCAGTGCTGAGGACAGATGGGGTCTGTGGACCCAGTACTTC	CSAEDRWGLWTQYF	few	-	TRBV20-1	TRBJ2-5
TGTGCCAGCAGTCAACGTACGTATGAGCAGTTCTTC	CASSQRTYEQFF	-	-	TRBV6-2/TRBV6-3	TRBJ2-1
TGTGCCAGCAGCTTAATAGGGTCTAGCGGGCAATCCTACAATGAGCAGTTCTTC	CASSLIGSSGQSYNEQFF	few	TRBD2	TRBV7-3	TRBJ2-1
TGTGCCAGCAGTTTTAACCTCCGGGACAGGGGCTATGGCAACACCTTC	CASSFNLRDRGYGNTF	-	TRBD1	TRBV2	TRBJ1-2
TGTGCCAGCAGTGAAGTGGTCGGAGATACGCAGTATTTT	CASSEVVGDTQYF	many	-	TRBV6-1	TRBJ2-3
TGTGCCAGCAGTTTTTTGGGTGGGCCCTACGAGCAGTACTTC	CASSFLGGPYEQYF	few	-	TRBV12-3/TRBV12-4	TRBJ2-7
TGTGCCAGCAGCTTATCACAAGGGGATCATTCCCGTTCCCTGAGGATGTGGTACGAGCAGTACTTC	CASSLSQGDHSRSLRMWYEQYF	-	-	TRBV11-2	TRBJ2-7
TGCGCCAGCAGCTTGGGACAAGCCGACGAGCAGTACTTC	CASSLGQADEQYF	-	-	TRBV5-1	TRBJ2-7